This record covers a single T cell receptor (beta chain). Methods used by the authors: Scientists estimated how many nucleated cells there were by amplifying reference gene primers. TCRdb's table, derived via immunoSEQ multiplex PCR, lists solely in-frame clones and lacks some. V and J calls and clone size come straight from that table; D and trimming were deduced from the DNA. The sample holds roughly 200,000 clones, more than 80% seen once. Germline lookup yields CDR1 SGDLS and CDR2 YYNGEE. This CDR3 has 17 amino acids. The trim removed 0 bases at V and 6 bases at J, leaving 8 bases unmatched. The sample comes from a study of blood T cell repertoires in COVID-19. Overall study: Whether acute or convalescent, the COVID-19 samples came from the United States, Italy and Spain. The analysed material was cDNA or gDNA that came from T cells, B-cell-depleted T cells, or PBMCs.

The sample comprised peripheral blood. The chain has TRBV9 and TRBJ2-2; 10 bases are shared with TRBD1. The sequence was obtained from a woman aged 60 to 75 with acute or convalescent COVID-19. CDR3 loop: CASSVVGTGVIAGELFF. The CDR3 nucleotides read TGTGCCAGCAGCGTAGTGGGGACAGGGGTTATCGCCGGGGAGCTGTTTTTT.